A selection of T cell receptor beta chains follows, all from one sample in a study of blood T cell repertoires in COVID-19. Sequencing used immunoSEQ multiplex PCR; TCRdb keeps in-frame clones, though not all of them. This table holds about 350,000 clones, roughly 84% found once. The sequenced sample was PBMCs or T cells enriched from blood (not recorded which). These receptor sequences come from a woman in her twenties or thirties who had recovered from COVID-19. Both conserved end residues are part of each CDR3. The D gene is left open where the match is weak. Size is omitted from some rows. Given values are once, few, many or a class for expanded clones.

>-|TRBV30|TRBJ2-6|TRBD1
TGTGCCTCCTCCGGGACAGGGCCTTTCGTCCTGACTTTC
CASSGTGPFVLTF
>-|TRBV7-2|TRBJ2-1|-
TGTGCCAGCAGCTTACAGGTTGGAGAGCAGTTCTTC
CASSLQVGEQFF
>-|TRBV10-3|TRBJ1-2|-
TGTGCCATCCGACCCCGACAGGAGCTTCCCTATGGCTACACCTTC
CAIRPRQELPYGYTF
>once|TRBV5-1|TRBJ2-2|TRBD2
TGCGCCAGCAGCTTGGCTAGCGGGAGGGCCGTGGACACCGGGGAGCTGTTTTTT
CASSLASGRAVDTGELFF
>once|TRBV5-1|TRBJ2-7|-
TGCGCCAGCAGCTTGGTAGCAGGAGCGGACGAGCAGTACTTC
CASSLVAGADEQYF
>-|TRBV19|TRBJ2-1|-
TGTGCCAGTAGCCAATATGAGGGGGATTACTACAATGAGCAGTTCTTC
CASSQYEGDYYNEQFF
>-|TRBV27|TRBJ1-6|TRBD1
TGTGCCAGCAGTTCTCACTCGGACAGGGTCTTGGGTTCACCCCTCCACTTT
CASSSHSDRVLGSPLHF
>-|TRBV5-5|TRBJ2-3|TRBD2
TGTGCCAGCAGCTTTGTGACTAGCGGGGGACCTGGAGATACGCAGTATTTT
CASSFVTSGGPGDTQYF
>-|TRBV29-1|TRBJ2-5|-
TGCAGCGTTTCGACAGGACAAGAGACCCAGTACTTC
CSVSTGQETQYF
>-|TRBV28|TRBJ1-5|-
TGTGCCAGCAGCCCCACGGTAGGCAGGGCGGTGAAGAACCAGCCCCAGCATTTT
CASSPTVGRAVKNQPQHF
>-|TRBV5-6|TRBJ1-5|-
TGTGCCAGCAGCGGGGGCGCCGATCAGCCCCAGCATTTT
CASSGGADQPQHF
>-|TRBV3-1/TRBV3-2|TRBJ1-1|TRBD1
TGTGCCAGCAGCCAGGGACAGCAGAACACTGAAGCTTTCTTT
CASSQGQQNTEAFF
>-|TRBV11-2|TRBJ2-7|-
TGTGCCAGCAGCTTATGGTCCCAGTACGAGCAGTACTTC
CASSLWSQYEQYF
>once|TRBV3-1/TRBV3-2|TRBJ2-3|-
TGTGCCAGCAGCCAAGATCCCTCTTCGGGGGAGCTAGGAGATACGCAGTATTTT
CASSQDPSSGELGDTQYF
>-|TRBV5-8|TRBJ2-1|TRBD2
TGTGCCACCAACGCGGGAGACCCATACAATGAGCAGTTCTTC
CATNAGDPYNEQFF
>-|TRBV29-1|TRBJ1-4|-
TGCAGCGTTGGGGAGGGGAGTGAAAAACTGTTTTTT
CSVGEGSEKLFF
>-|TRBV5-1|TRBJ2-2|-
TGCGCCAGCAGCCCACTCCGGGACTTTAACACCGGGGAGCTGTTTTTT
CASSPLRDFNTGELFF
>once|TRBV28|TRBJ1-1|TRBD1
TGTGCCAGCAGTCCGGACAGGAAGAACACTGAAGCTTTCTTT
CASSPDRKNTEAFF
>-|TRBV4-1|TRBJ2-3|TRBD2
TGCGCCAGCAGCCAAGTGCTAGCGGGAGGCTCAGATACGCAGTATTTT
CASSQVLAGGSDTQYF
>-|TRBV19|TRBJ2-1|TRBD1
TGTGCCAGTAGTACGATGACAGGGCGAAGAGGCAATGAGCAGTTCTTC
CASSTMTGRRGNEQFF
>few|TRBV5-4|TRBJ2-7|TRBD2
TGTGCCAGCAGCTTGGACGGGGGGGGAAGGGAGCAGTACTTC
CASSLDGGGREQYF
>-|TRBV6-1|TRBJ2-5|-
TGTGCCAGCAGTGAAGACTCACGGAGAGGAGAGACCCAGTACTTC
CASSEDSRRGETQYF
>-|TRBV18|TRBJ2-4|TRBD1
TGTGCCAGCTCACCGGCCGGGACAGCAGAAAACATTCAGTACTTC
CASSPAGTAENIQYF
>-|TRBV21-1|TRBJ1-2|-
TGTGCCAGCAGCAAAGACGGCGCAGGGAGGGGCTACACCTTC
CASSKDGAGRGYTF
>-|TRBV5-1|TRBJ1-1|TRBD1
TGCGCCAGCAGCATGTACAGGGGGGTAGGCACTGAAGCTTTCTTT
CASSMYRGVGTEAFF
>-|TRBV27|TRBJ1-4|-
TGTGCCAGCCGGGGGATCGGTGCGGAGAATGAAAAACTGTTTTTT
CASRGIGAENEKLFF
>-|TRBV7-8|TRBJ1-5|TRBD1
TGTGCCAGCAGCCCAGGGAACAGGGGTTCGCCCCAGCATTTT
CASSPGNRGSPQHF
>-|TRBV15|TRBJ2-1|TRBD2
TGTGCCACCAGCAGAGCCCGTGGACTAGCGGGTGGGGAGCAGTTCTTC
CATSRARGLAGGEQFF
>-|TRBV13|TRBJ1-5|-
TGTGCCAGCAGCTTGGGCAGTCAGCCCCAGCATTTT
CASSLGSQPQHF
>-|TRBV19|TRBJ1-3|-
TGTGCCAGCCAGGGCGTTGGAAACACCATATATTTT
CASQGVGNTIYF
>-|TRBV10-3|TRBJ1-2|-
TGTGCCATCAGTGACCGGGTCTATGGCTACACCTTC
CAISDRVYGYTF
>-|TRBV6-5|TRBJ2-7|-
TGTGCCAGCAGTCACCAGGGAGGATACGAGCAGTACTTC
CASSHQGGYEQYF
>-|TRBV4-2|TRBJ1-2|TRBD1
TGTGCCAGCAGCCCCCAGGGACAGGGGGCAAGCGGCTACACCTTC
CASSPQGQGASGYTF
>-|TRBV7-9|TRBJ1-2|-
TGTGCCAGCAGCTTAGTGGCCGTCTATGGCTACACCTTC
CASSLVAVYGYTF
>-|TRBV20-1|TRBJ1-1|-
TGCAGTGCTCCCCCCCGTTTCTTT
CSAPPRFF
>-|TRBV4-2|TRBJ2-7|TRBD2
TGTGCCAGCAGCCAAGAAGGAGCGAGCGGGAGCTCCTACGAGCAGTACTTC
CASSQEGASGSSYEQYF
>-|TRBV7-8|TRBJ2-7|-
TGTGCCAGCAGCTTCTACCGGTCAACTTCCTACGAGCAGTACTTC
CASSFYRSTSYEQYF
>-|TRBV5-5|TRBJ2-7|TRBD1
TGTGCCAGCAGCCTGGGACAGACGTCCACCTACGAGCAGTACTTC
CASSLGQTSTYEQYF
>-|TRBV30|TRBJ2-5|TRBD2
TGTGCCTGGACATCCGGGGGGGAGACCCAGTACTTC
CAWTSGGETQYF
>-|TRBV7-9|TRBJ1-1|TRBD1
TGTGCCAGCAGCTCCCTAACAGGGGGCTATGAAGCTTTCTTT
CASSSLTGGYEAFF
>-|TRBV7-9|TRBJ1-4|-
TGTGCCAGCAGCCTACACGGCCCCAGGGGTGAAAAACTGTTTTTT
CASSLHGPRGEKLFF
>-|TRBV19|TRBJ2-7|TRBD2
TGTGCCAGTAGTGCTAGCGGGAGGGCCTCAGAGCAGTACTTC
CASSASGRASEQYF
>-|TRBV6-5|TRBJ2-7|TRBD2
TGTGCCAGCGGGGGGACTAGCGGGAGCCTTGACTTC
CASGGTSGSLDF
>-|TRBV5-1|TRBJ2-1|-
TGCGCCAGCAGCTATGGGGACCTAGCGAGAGGAATTTACAATGAGCAGTTCTTC
CASSYGDLARGIYNEQFF
>-|TRBV5-4|TRBJ2-1|TRBD2
TGTGCCAGCAGCAGCGGGACTAGGGGAGACAATGAGCAGTTCTTC
CASSSGTRGDNEQFF